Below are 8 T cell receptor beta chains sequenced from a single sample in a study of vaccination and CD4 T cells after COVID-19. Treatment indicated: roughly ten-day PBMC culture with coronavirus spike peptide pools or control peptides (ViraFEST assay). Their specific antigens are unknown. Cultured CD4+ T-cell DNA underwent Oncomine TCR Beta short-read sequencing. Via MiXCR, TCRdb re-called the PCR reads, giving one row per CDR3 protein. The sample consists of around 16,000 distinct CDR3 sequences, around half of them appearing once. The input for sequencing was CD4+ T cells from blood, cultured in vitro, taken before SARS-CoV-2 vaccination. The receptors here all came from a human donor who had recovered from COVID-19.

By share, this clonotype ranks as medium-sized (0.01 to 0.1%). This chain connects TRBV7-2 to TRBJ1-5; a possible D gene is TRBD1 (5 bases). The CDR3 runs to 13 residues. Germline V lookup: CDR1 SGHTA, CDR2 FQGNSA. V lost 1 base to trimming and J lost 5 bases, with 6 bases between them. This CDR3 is CASSLGGDQPQHF. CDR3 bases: TGTGCCAGCAGCTTAGGGGGGGATCAGCCCCAGCATTTT.

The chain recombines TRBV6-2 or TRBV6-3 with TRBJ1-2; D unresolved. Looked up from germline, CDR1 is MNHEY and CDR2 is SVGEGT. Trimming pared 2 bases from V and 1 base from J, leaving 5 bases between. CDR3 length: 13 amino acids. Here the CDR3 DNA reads TGTGCCAGCAGTTACGCGGGTAACTATGGCTACACCTTC. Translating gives CASSYAGNYGYTF.

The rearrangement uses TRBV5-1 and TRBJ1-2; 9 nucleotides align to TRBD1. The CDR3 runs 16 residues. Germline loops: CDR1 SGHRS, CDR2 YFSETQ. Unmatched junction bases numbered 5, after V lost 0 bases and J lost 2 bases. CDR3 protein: CASSLGGQGANYGYTF. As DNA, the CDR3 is TGCGCCAGCAGCTTGGGGGGACAGGGAGCCAACTATGGCTACACCTTC.

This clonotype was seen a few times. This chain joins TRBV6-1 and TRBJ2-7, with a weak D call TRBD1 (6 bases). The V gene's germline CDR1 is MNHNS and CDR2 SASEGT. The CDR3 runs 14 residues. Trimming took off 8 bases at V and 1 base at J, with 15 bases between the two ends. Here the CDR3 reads CASGWTVSSYEQYF. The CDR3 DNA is TGTGCCAGCGGATGGACAGTTAGTTCCTACGAGCAGTACTTC.

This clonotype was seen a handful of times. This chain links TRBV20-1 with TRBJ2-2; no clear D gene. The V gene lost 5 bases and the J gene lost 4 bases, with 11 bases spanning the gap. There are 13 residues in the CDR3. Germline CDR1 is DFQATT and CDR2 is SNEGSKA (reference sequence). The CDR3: CSAPSTSTGELFF. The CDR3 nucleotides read TGCAGTGCTCCTTCGACATCCACCGGGGAGCTGTTTTTT.

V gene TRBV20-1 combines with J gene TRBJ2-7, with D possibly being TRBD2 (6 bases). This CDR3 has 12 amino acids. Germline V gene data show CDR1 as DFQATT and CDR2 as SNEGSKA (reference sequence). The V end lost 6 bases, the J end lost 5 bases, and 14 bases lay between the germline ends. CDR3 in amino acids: CSAEGPGDEQYF. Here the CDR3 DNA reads TGCAGTGCGGAGGGGCCCGGGGACGAGCAGTACTTC.

CDR3 region: CAWSWSLEETQYF. CDR3 bases: TGTGCCTGGAGTTGGTCTTTGGAAGAGACCCAGTACTTC. V is TRBV30 and J is TRBJ2-5; D unclear. This CDR3 comprises 13 residues. Trimming cost V 2 bases and J 3 bases, with 10 bases left between them. The V gene's germline CDR1 is GTSNPN and CDR2 SVGIG (reference sequence).

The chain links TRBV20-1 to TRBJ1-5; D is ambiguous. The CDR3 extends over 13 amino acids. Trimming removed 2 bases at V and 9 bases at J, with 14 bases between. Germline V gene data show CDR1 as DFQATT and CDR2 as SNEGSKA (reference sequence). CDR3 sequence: CSARPQRRGPQHF. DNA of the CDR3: TGCAGTGCTAGACCCCAACGACGGGGGCCCCAGCATTTT.